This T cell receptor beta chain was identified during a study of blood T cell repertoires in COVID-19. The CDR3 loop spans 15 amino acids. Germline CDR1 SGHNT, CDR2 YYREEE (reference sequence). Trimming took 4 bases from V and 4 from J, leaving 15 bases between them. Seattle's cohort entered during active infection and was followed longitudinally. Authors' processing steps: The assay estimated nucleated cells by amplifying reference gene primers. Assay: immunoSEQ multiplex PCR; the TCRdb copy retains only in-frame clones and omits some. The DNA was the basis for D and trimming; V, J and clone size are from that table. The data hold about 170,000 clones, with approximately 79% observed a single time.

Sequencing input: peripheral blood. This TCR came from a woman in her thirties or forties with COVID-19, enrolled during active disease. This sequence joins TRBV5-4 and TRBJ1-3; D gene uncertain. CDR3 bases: TGTGCCAGCAGCCCGGGGTTGGAGATGGGAAACACCATATATTTT. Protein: CASSPGLEMGNTIYF. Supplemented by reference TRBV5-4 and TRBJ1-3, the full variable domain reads ETGVTQSPTHLIKTRGQQVTLRCSSQSGHNTVSWYQQALGQGPQFIFQYYREEENGRGNFPPRFSGLQFPNYSSELNVNALELDDSALYLCASSPGLEMGNTIYFGEGSWLTVV.